The clone carrying this TCR beta chain was found many times. Its antigen is not identified. This entry is derived from a study of T cells in Graves' hyperthyroidism and ophthalmopathy. Whole-study context: Before treatment of any kind, peripheral blood was taken at initial diagnosis.

General study findings and limits: A model of 13 V-J pairs discriminated ophthalmopathy from stable hyperthyroidism.

CDR1 is LNHDA, CDR2 SQIVND, per germline (reference sequence). The CDR3 contains 14 residues. With 1 base removed from V and 4 bases from J, the gap between germline ends came to 10 bases. Amplified TCR beta CDR3 regions derived from RNA transcripts. TCR CDR3 regions were first amplified by RT-PCR with HTBI primers. TCRdb reanalysed the multiplex PCR reads using MiXCR and keeps one entry per CDR3 protein. The sample yields about 270,000 distinct CDR3 sequences, less than 30% seen once. The source of this sequence is a man aged 40-49 years with Graves' hyperthyroidism that later progressed to Graves' ophthalmopathy. The sequencing input was blood. The chain couples TRBV19 to TRBJ2-5, with a tentative D call TRBD1 (5 bases). The chain's CDR3 is CASSIVDRRETQYF. The CDR3 region has the DNA TGTGCCAGTAGTATAGTTGACAGAAGAGAGACCCAGTACTTC.